A single T cell receptor (beta chain) is shown here with its context. These data come from a study of shared clonotypes between healthy human individuals. Repertoires were generated with immunoSEQ multiplex PCR, while TCRdb's copy carries only in-frame clones and drops some. The table lists fewer than 2.5 million clones, under 95% of them singletons. This receptor was obtained from a man younger than 30 in good health. Some clones in this sample may be carry-over from other donors' samples. Sequenced material: naive CD4+ T cells from PBMCs. Specified subset: CD45RA+ positively selected.

DNA for the CDR3: TGTGCCATCAGTGAGTCGCGTGGTTTGGGCGGAGCGAACACCGGGGAGCTGTTTTTT. Translated: CAISESRGLGGANTGELFF. The chain recombines TRBV10-3 with TRBJ2-2; D is unresolved. V was shortened by 0 bases and J by 0 bases, with 17 bases between the two germline ends. CDR1 is ENHRY and CDR2 is SYGVKD in the germline V gene. The CDR3 has 19 amino acids.